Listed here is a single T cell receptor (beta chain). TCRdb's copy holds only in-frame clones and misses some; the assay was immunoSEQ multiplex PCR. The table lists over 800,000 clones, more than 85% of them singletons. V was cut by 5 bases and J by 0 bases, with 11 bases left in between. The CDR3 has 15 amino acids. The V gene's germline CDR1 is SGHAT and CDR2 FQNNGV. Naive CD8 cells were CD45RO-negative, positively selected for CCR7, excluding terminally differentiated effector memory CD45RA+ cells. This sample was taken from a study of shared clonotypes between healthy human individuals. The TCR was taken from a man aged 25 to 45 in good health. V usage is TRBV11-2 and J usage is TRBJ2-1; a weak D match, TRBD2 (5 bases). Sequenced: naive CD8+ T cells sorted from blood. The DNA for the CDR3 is TGTGCCAGCAGCGCCGGACTTCGCTCCTACAATGAGCAGTTCTTC. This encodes CASSAGLRSYNEQFF.